Listed below are T cell receptor beta chains from one sample, sequenced in a study of blood T cell repertoires in COVID-19. Sequencing used immunoSEQ multiplex PCR; TCRdb keeps in-frame clones, though not all of them. The repertoire consists of 35,000 to 45,000 clones, with 85% to 95% occurring once and the leading ten covering 0.35% to 0.4%. What was sequenced was peripheral blood. These receptor sequences come from a man between 50 and 59 years old with COVID-19, enrolled during active disease. Both conserved end residues are part of each CDR3. D genes are given only for firm matches. Clone size is shown for a subset of rows, as once, few, many or a class of expanded clone.

>TRBV27|.|TRBJ2-7|14|.
CATASGSSPYEQYF
TGTGCGACTGCCTCGGGGAGCAGCCCCTACGAGCAGTACTTC
>TRBV2|once|TRBJ2-2|15|TRBD2
CASKPLAKNTGELFF
TGTGCCAGCAAACCACTAGCGAAGAACACCGGGGAGCTGTTTTTT
>TRBV18|.|TRBJ1-2|17|TRBD1
CASSPRTGLLPNYGYTF
TGTGCCAGCTCACCTCGGACAGGGCTGTTGCCGAACTATGGCTACACCTTC
>TRBV6-6|.|TRBJ1-5|16|.
CASSYGEAGDSQPQHF
TGTGCCAGCAGTTACGGAGAGGCAGGGGATAGTCAGCCCCAGCATTTT
>TRBV7-9|.|TRBJ2-2|16|.
CASSRGLQSYTGELFF
TGTGCCAGCAGCCGGGGACTTCAATCATACACCGGGGAGCTGTTTTTT
>TRBV15|.|TRBJ2-3|18|TRBD2
CATSRDSPASGATDTQYF
TGTGCCACCAGCAGAGATTCTCCGGCTAGCGGGGCCACAGATACGCAGTATTTT
>TRBV20-1|.|TRBJ1-3|14|.
CSASGGPQGNTIYF
TGCAGTGCTAGTGGAGGACCCCAGGGGAACACCATATATTTT
>TRBV30|few|TRBJ1-6|11|.
CAWGTNSPLHF
TGTGCCTGGGGCACAAATTCACCCCTCCACTTT
>TRBV25-1|once|TRBJ2-7|16|TRBD2
CASSSLLTSGSYEQYF
TGTGCCAGCAGTTCCCTTCTGACTAGCGGGTCCTACGAGCAGTATTTC
>TRBV6-4|.|TRBJ2-5|21|TRBD1
CASSDSNRDRGQRQGWETQYF
TGTGCCAGCAGTGACTCGAATCGGGACAGGGGGCAACGGCAAGGGTGGGAGACCCAGTACTTC
>TRBV27|.|TRBJ2-3|16|TRBD2
CASSLLIAGFTDTQYF
TGTGCCAGCAGTTTATTGATAGCGGGATTCACAGATACGCAGTATTTT
>TRBV6-1|.|TRBJ1-4|14|.
CASSDVVVEEKLFF
TGTGCCAGCAGTGATGTGGTCGTGGAGGAAAAACTGTTTTTT
>TRBV9|.|TRBJ2-7|13|.
CASSPLGVGEQYF
TGTGCCAGCAGCCCCCTCGGGGTTGGCGAGCAGTACTTC
>TRBV12-3/TRBV12-4|.|TRBJ1-1|12|TRBD1
CASSAGGGEAFF
TGTGCCAGCAGTGCAGGGGGAGGTGAAGCTTTCTTT
>TRBV2|.|TRBJ2-5|12|.
CASKRVEVTQYF
TGTGCCAGCAAGAGAGTGGAGGTGACCCAGTACTTC
>TRBV29-1|.|TRBJ1-1|13|TRBD1
CSVWQGADTEAFF
TGCAGCGTTTGGCAGGGGGCGGACACTGAAGCTTTCTTT
>TRBV6-2/TRBV6-3|.|TRBJ2-7|15|TRBD2
CASSYSPGGPFEQYF
TGTGCCAGCAGTTACTCTCCGGGAGGGCCGTTCGAGCAGTACTTC
>TRBV19|.|TRBJ2-7|18|TRBD2
CASSLRLAGVSSSYEQYF
TGTGCCAGTAGTCTTCGACTAGCGGGAGTGTCCAGCTCCTACGAGCAGTACTTC
>TRBV2|.|TRBJ1-1|14|.
CASSEVGGYTEAFF
TGTGCCAGCAGTGAAGTTGGAGGGTACACTGAAGCTTTCTTT
>TRBV19|.|TRBJ2-1|17|TRBD2
CASSISAGGPIYNEQFF
TGTGCCAGTAGTATATCAGCGGGAGGGCCGATCTACAATGAGCAGTTCTTC